This TCR beta chain stems from a study of cytomegalovirus exposure and HLA in healthy donors (dated by TCRdb to about 2017). In terms of the full investigation: A later analysis indicated that the 120 validation repertoires were generated on the platform also employed for the 650 to 850 repertoires of the first cohort. The study aimed to test whether signatures of past pathogen exposure could be identified by cataloging public T cell receptors. Along with the approximately 600-subject first cohort, a separate validation cohort of more than 90 different subjects was used. The study combined high-throughput TCR immunosequencing, statistical association of individual TCRs with disease status, and machine learning to predict cytomegalovirus infection status.

Including cysteine and phenylalanine, the CDR3 has 18 amino acids. The sequence is cut down to CDR3 DNA, 54 bases in frame from base 1. In the germline V gene, CDR1 corresponds to SGHTA and CDR2 to FQGTGA. V ends up 5 bases short and J 6 bases short, with an unmatched junction base count of 12. Comments on this clone: Its antigen is still unknown. Within one base of it there is no much larger clone, and no base qualities were kept.

The library relied on the immunoSEQ multiplex PCR assay. The authors' pipeline ran thus. To diagnose cytomegalovirus status from the catalog of TCR beta chain sequences, a statistical classification framework was built. TCRdb obtained this table from immuneACCESS and retained in-frame rearrangements with V and J assigned. These tables miss some clones; where compared with another copy, unresolved V genes account for less than half of the shortfall, and the remainder is unexplained. V and J calls and clone size are given by that table; D and trimming were obtained from the DNA. The sample table holds 80,000 to 95,000 clones, of which 85% to 95% were seen once. 1.1% of the sample comes from the top ten. Donors formed part of the validation cohort, which comprised over a hundred subjects and was distinct from the first cohort of fewer than 750 subjects. The investigation overall reported the following: The classifier was reported to diagnose cytomegalovirus status with high specificity and sensitivity in both the original cohort and the validation cohort. In vitro tests confirmed that a few of the cytomegalovirus-associated TCR beta chains recognize cytomegalovirus antigens. Across donors, most TCR sequences were observed very rarely, whereas some public TCRs were present in many individuals. The study listed over 150 TCR beta chains as associated with cytomegalovirus. The authors suggested that the approach could potentially be extended to other disease states and immunological phenotypes. A later analysis had no HLA typing for the validation cohort, so co-occurrence there was scored across all 110 or so repertoires. A later analysis found that TCRs clustered in the first cohort also tended to co-occur in the 110 or so validation repertoires, with more than 90% of cluster scores above 0.

The sample consisted of PBMCs. The rearranged segments are TRBV7-3 and TRBJ2-1, with 14 junctional bases fitting TRBD2. This receptor was identified in a woman in her twenties or thirties in good health and CMV-seropositive. The nucleotide sequence reads as follows: TGTGCCAGCAGCCTCAACTACCCTGGGACTAGCGGGAGCAATGAGCAGTTCTTC. It codes for CASSLNYPGTSGSNEQFF.